These 8 T cell receptor beta chains were sequenced from one sample in a study of cytomegalovirus exposure and HLA in healthy donors. Primers included in the PCR were 60 Vbeta and 13 Jbeta primers. The assay was immunoSEQ multiplex PCR, and TCRdb's table has in-frame clones only and misses some. Recorded for this sample: more than 50,000 clones. The sequencing sample was made of PBMCs. The origin of the receptors is a man aged 50 to 60 in good health and CMV-seropositive.

V and J are TRBV28 and TRBJ2-7, with a weak D call TRBD2 (6 bases). Trimming cost V 6 bases and J 2 bases, with 14 bases left between them. Germline V gene sequence: CDR1 MDHEN, CDR2 SYDVKM. The CDR3 runs to 14 residues. The CDR3 sequence: CASSPLGLPYEQYF. CDR3 in DNA: TGTGCCAGCAGCCCCTTGGGACTTCCCTACGAGCAGTACTTC.

The chain employs TRBV7-2 and TRBJ1-5; 7 bases line up with TRBD1. This CDR3 has 14 amino acids. Trimming at V came to 5 bases and at J to 2 bases, leaving 3 bases not matched to a gene. The V gene's germline CDR1 is SGHTA and CDR2 FQGNSA. CDR3 amino acids: CASSPGTGNQPQHF. The CDR3 DNA follows: TGTGCCAGCAGCCCCGGGACAGGCAATCAGCCCCAGCATTTT.

V and J are TRBV5-1 and TRBJ2-3; tentatively, D is TRBD2 (5 bases). Germline V CDR1 and CDR2: SGHRS, YFSETQ. The CDR3 runs to 15 residues. Trimming shortened V by 0 bases and J by 2 bases, and 10 bases separated the two germline ends. Here the CDR3 DNA reads TGCGCCAGCAGCTTGGCCCAGCGGCTCACAGATACGCAGTATTTT. It yields the protein CASSLAQRLTDTQYF.

The chain carries TRBV28 and TRBJ1-5; tentatively, D is TRBD1 (6 bases). The CDR3 sequence is 15 residues long. From germline, CDR1 is MDHEN and CDR2 SYDVKM. Trimming took 6 bases from V and 2 from J, leaving 14 bases between them. In DNA form, the CDR3 reads TGTGCCAGCAGGTCCGGGACACACGGCAATCAGCCCCAGCATTTT. It is translated as CASRSGTHGNQPQHF.

The gene calls are TRBV30 and TRBJ1-6; TRBD1 might be the D (5 bases). V lost 2 bases, J lost 4 bases, and 9 bases lay in between. Looked up from germline, CDR1 is GTSNPN and CDR2 is SVGIG (reference sequence). The CDR3 contains 14 residues. The CDR3 is CAWSPGQYNSPLHF. The CDR3 region has the DNA TGTGCCTGGAGTCCCGGACAATATAATTCACCCCTCCACTTT.

This chain's CDR3 is CASSPDRGAETQYF. The DNA of the CDR3 is TGCGCCAGCAGCCCGGACAGGGGGGCAGAGACCCAGTACTTC. V gene TRBV4-3 combines with J gene TRBJ2-5, with 10 bases aligning to TRBD1. The CDR3 spans 14 residues. Germline CDR1 LGHNA, CDR2 YSLEER. Germline trimming cut 4 bases from V and 4 bases from J; bases unmatched to any gene: 3.

V and J are TRBV18 and TRBJ2-5, with D possibly TRBD2 on 6 matching bases. Germline V lookup: CDR1 KGHSH, CDR2 LQKENI. Between the trimmed V and J ends, which lost 5 bases and 5 bases, there was a span of 9 bases. The CDR3 is 12 amino acids. This chain's CDR3 is CASSGGFETQYF. The DNA for the CDR3 is TGTGCCAGCTCAGGGGGGTTTGAGACCCAGTACTTC.

V usage is TRBV5-4 and J usage is TRBJ1-2; D remains unclear. The length of the CDR3 is 16 residues. V dropped 0 bases and J dropped 5 bases, with 17 bases sitting between them. In germline, CDR1 is SGHNT, CDR2 YYREEE (reference sequence). CDR3 nucleotide sequence: TGTGCCAGCAGCTTGGCCAGGAACGTTATCCCTTATGGCTACACCTTC. Its protein product is CASSLARNVIPYGYTF.